Presented here are 8 T cell receptor beta chains from one specimen sequenced in a study of T-cell memory formation after mild COVID-19. TCRdb re-derived calls from the 5' RACE reads in MiXCR, one entry per CDR3 protein. Here the sample spans almost 550,000 distinct CDR3 sequences, over 20% being singletons. Sequencing was done on a sample of PBMCs or a T cell subset sorted from them (not recorded which). The receptor source for this set is an adult woman who had mild COVID-19 (a few samples of this study predate the infection). Cell type and time point are not known.

The sample holds a few counts of this clonotype. The chain couples TRBV5-1 to TRBJ1-2; possible D gene TRBD1, 6 bases. Trimming stripped 3 bases from V and 3 bases from J, with 12 bases between. CDR1 is SGHRS and CDR2 is YFSETQ in the germline V gene. There are 14 residues in the CDR3. CDR3 region: CASSSGDRYYGYTF. The CDR3 nucleotides read TGCGCCAGCAGCTCTGGCGACAGGTACTATGGCTACACCTTC.

The CDR3 region is CASNKHHLDYEQYF. Written as DNA, the CDR3 is TGTGCCAGCAACAAGCACCATCTAGACTACGAGCAGTACTTC. This chain uses TRBV2 with TRBJ2-7; D is ambiguous. Per the germline V gene, CDR1 is SNHLY and CDR2 is FYNNEI. The V end was cut by 7 bases, the J end by 3 bases, with 16 bases between. The CDR3 totals 14 residues.

The CDR3 spells CASSLASIYEQYF. Here the CDR3 DNA reads TGTGCCAGCAGTTTAGCCTCCATCTACGAGCAGTACTTC. The chain recombines TRBV12-3 or TRBV12-4 with TRBJ2-7; D remains ambiguous. The CDR3 has 13 residues. V was trimmed by 0 bases and J by 3 bases, leaving 6 bases between them.

The gene calls are TRBV20-1 and TRBJ2-2; tentative D call: TRBD2 (6 bases). Trimming removed 0 bases at V and 2 bases at J, with 13 bases between. Germline values: CDR1 DFQATT, CDR2 SNEGSKA (reference sequence). The CDR3 extends over 16 amino acids. The CDR3 loop is CSARDRRGSNTGELFF. The CDR3 DNA reads as TGCAGTGCTAGAGATCGACGGGGGAGTAACACCGGGGAGCTGTTTTTT.

This chain links TRBV20-1 with TRBJ2-1, with TRBD2 identical over 14 bases. V lost 4 bases and J lost 5; bases outside the gene matches: 4. The CDR3 is 15 residues long. The germline gives CDR1 DFQATT, CDR2 SNEGSKA (reference sequence). CDR3 DNA: TGCAGTGCTAAAGGACTAGCGGGAGGACACAATGAGCAGTTCTTC. Protein: CSAKGLAGGHNEQFF.

The CDR3 nucleotides read TGCAGTGCTAGTACCGACCGGTACGAGCAGTACTTC. Translated: CSASTDRYEQYF. V is TRBV20-1 and J is TRBJ2-7; D is unclear. V dropped 3 bases and J dropped 4 bases, with 10 bases sitting between them. Germline CDR1 is DFQATT and CDR2 is SNEGSKA (reference sequence). The CDR3 spans 12 residues.

In this sample, this clonotype turned up once. This chain joins TRBV3-1 and TRBJ1-1, with D hard to call. There are 13 residues in the CDR3. Per the germline V gene, CDR1 is LGHDT and CDR2 is YNNKEL (reference sequence). V gave up 0 bases and J gave up 4 bases, with 6 bases separating them. CDR3 DNA sequence: TGTGCCAGCAGCCAAGATATTACCACTGAAGCTTTCTTT. It translates to CASSQDITTEAFF.

This chain joins TRBV7-9 and TRBJ2-5; D is uncertain. CDR1 is SEHNR, CDR2 FQNEAQ, per germline (reference sequence). The germline V and J ends were trimmed by 5 bases and 1 base, with 11 bases remaining between them. The length of the CDR3 is 14 residues. CDR3 in amino acids: CASSGDAVQETQYF. The CDR3 region has the DNA TGTGCCAGCAGCGGAGATGCGGTCCAAGAGACCCAGTACTTC.